The 5 T cell receptor beta chains in this list originate from one sample, sequenced in a study of T cell responses to AZD1222 COVID-19 vaccine (dated by TCRdb to the early 2020s). The receptor library was made with the immunoSEQ multiplex PCR assay. In its TCRdb copy, this immuneACCESS table keeps in-frame sequences only and misses some clones. Where compared with another copy, unresolved V genes explain less than half of these, and the others have no known cause. Across this sample there are about 140,000 clones, with more than 80% seen only once. The ten largest clones capture 2.9% of the sample. The sample's time point, from its label and the paper: baseline before first vaccination. The starting material was peripheral blood, obtained on day 0 of AZD1222 vaccination. Receptor source: an adult in good health.

The J gene is TRBJ2-1, the V gene TRBV3-1 (or the pseudogene TRBV3-2); 9 bases align to TRBD1. The CDR3 runs to 15 residues. Per germline, CDR1 LGHDT and CDR2 YNNKEL (reference sequence). With V trimmed by 3 bases and J by 7 bases, 7 bases remained unmatched. CDR3 DNA: TGTGCCAGCAGCCACAGCGGGACAGGGATTAATGAGCAGTTCTTC. This codes for CASSHSGTGINEQFF.

The chain joins TRBV9 to TRBJ2-2; weak D call: TRBD2 (6 bases). With 0 bases removed from V and 1 base from J, the gap between germline ends came to 13 bases. The germline V gene encodes CDR1 SGDLS and CDR2 YYNGEE. The CDR3 totals 17 residues. CDR3 loop: CASSVDLRRGNTGELFF. CDR3 sequence (DNA): TGTGCCAGCAGCGTAGATCTACGGCGGGGGAACACCGGGGAGCTGTTTTTT.

The chain recombines TRBV6-6 with TRBJ1-1; no clear D gene. Germline CDR1 is MNHNY and CDR2 is SVGAGI (reference sequence). V was shortened by 5 bases and J by 3 bases, with 19 bases between the two germline ends. This CDR3 is 16 amino acids long. CDR3 sequence (DNA): TGTGCCAGCAGTCGATTATACAGAACCCCTGACACTGAAGCTTTCTTT. It yields the protein CASSRLYRTPDTEAFF.

V and J are TRBV6-2 or TRBV6-3 and TRBJ1-6, with D tentatively TRBD1 (5 bases). The CDR3 sequence is 15 residues long. Germline CDR1 and CDR2: MNHEY and SVGEGT. Deletions cut 5 bases from V and 2 bases from J, with 10 bases between. CDR3 loop: CASSNRRPYNSPLHF. CDR3 sequence (DNA): TGTGCCAGCAGTAACAGGAGGCCCTATAATTCACCCCTCCACTTT.

V usage is TRBV27 and J usage is TRBJ2-5; 9 positions agree with TRBD1. Germline assignment: CDR1 MNHEY and CDR2 SMNVEV (reference sequence). V lost 5 bases, J lost 4 bases, and 8 bases stayed unmatched. CDR3 length: 15 residues. CDR3 bases: TGTGCCAGCAGTAACCGGGACAGGGCCGCAGAGACCCAGTACTTC. Its translation: CASSNRDRAAETQYF.